There are a few counts of the clone carrying this T cell receptor beta chain. Amplification used 60 Vbeta primers and 13 Jbeta primers. TCRdb's copy holds only in-frame clones and misses some; the assay was immunoSEQ multiplex PCR. The sample contains 150,000 to 200,000 clones, around four fifths of which appear only once. The CDR3 runs 13 residues. Germline CDR1 and CDR2: SQVTM and ANQGSEA. V lost 4 bases and J 3 bases, leaving 13 bases between the germline ends. The data derive from a study of cytomegalovirus exposure and HLA in healthy donors. The clonotype was recovered from a woman in her twenties or thirties in good health and CMV-seropositive. The specimen sequenced was PBMCs. V is TRBV29-1 and J is TRBJ2-7, with TRBD2 as a possible D gene (5 bases). CDR3 residues: CSVVERLNYEQYF. In DNA form, the CDR3 reads TGCAGCGTTGTAGAGAGACTAAACTACGAGCAGTACTTC.